Listed here are 25 T cell receptor beta chains from one sample, sequenced in a study of CD8 T cells in ankylosing spondylitis. Broader study findings: Blood from ankylosing spondylitis patients appeared to carry a characteristic eight-variant TCR beta motif.

Antigens for these TCRs are unknown. TCRdb used MiXCR to reprocess the 5' RACE reads, holding one entry per CDR3 protein. Among some 800,000 distinct CDR3 sequences listed, about 10% were seen once. Sequences were obtained from blood, either unsorted or a sorted T cell fraction (not recorded which). The receptors were sampled from a male donor with ankylosing spondylitis.

This clonotype was counted only a few times. The chain carries TRBV5-6 and TRBJ2-7, with 9 nucleotides matching TRBD1. The CDR3 loop spans 14 amino acids. Germline V CDR1 and CDR2: SGHDT, YYEEEE. With V trimmed by 6 bases and J by 2 bases, 6 bases remained unmatched. The CDR3 region has the DNA TGTGCCAGCAAACCGGGACAGGGAACCTACGAGCAGTACTTC. Its protein is CASKPGQGTYEQYF.

This clonotype has just a few counts. The genes are TRBV18 and TRBJ2-1; TRBD2 agrees at 12 bases. Germline CDR1 reads KGHSH; CDR2 reads LQKENI. Trimming at V came to 6 bases and at J to 5 bases, leaving 5 bases not matched to a gene. The CDR3 extends over 15 amino acids. The CDR3 loop is CASSWTSGTDNEQFF. DNA for the CDR3: TGTGCCAGCTCCTGGACTAGCGGGACAGACAATGAGCAGTTCTTC.

The chain couples TRBV4-3 to TRBJ1-5; D possibly corresponds to TRBD1 (5 bases). There are 15 residues in the CDR3. With 3 bases removed from V and 1 base from J, the gap between germline ends came to 10 bases. Germline values: CDR1 LGHNA, CDR2 YSLEER. The CDR3 bases are TGCGCCAGCAGCCACAGGGTTGGAAGCAATCAGCCCCAGCATTTT. Amino acids: CASSHRVGSNQPQHF.

This clonotype showed up just a few times. The rearrangement joins TRBV20-1 to TRBJ1-5; D call uncertain. V shed 3 bases and J shed 4 bases, with 13 bases lying between them. The CDR3 spans 14 residues. Germline V gene sequence: CDR1 DFQATT, CDR2 SNEGSKA (reference sequence). The CDR3 is CSASPGTTNQPQHF. The CDR3 DNA is TGCAGTGCTAGTCCGGGAACAACTAATCAGCCCCAGCATTTT.

The table lists this clonotype with a few counts. This chain joins TRBV30 and TRBJ1-5; D is possibly TRBD1 (6 bases). Trimming took off 1 base at V and 5 bases at J, with 9 bases between the two ends. Per the germline V gene, CDR1 is GTSNPN and CDR2 is SVGIG (reference sequence). The CDR3 runs 13 residues. The CDR3 bases are TGTGCCTGGAGTGCAGGGGCTGATCAGCCCCAGCATTTT. Translated: CAWSAGADQPQHF.

This clonotype has only a few counts. This sequence joins TRBV28 and TRBJ1-2, with 8 positions matching TRBD1. V lost 6 bases and J lost 3; bases outside the gene matches: 6. The germline CDR1 and CDR2 sequences are MDHEN and SYDVKM. This CDR3 is built from 14 residues. CDR3 DNA: TGTGCCAGCAGACTACAGGGGGAAGACTATGGCTACACCTTC. Amino acids: CASRLQGEDYGYTF.

This clonotype was counted only a few times. The gene calls are TRBV20-1 and TRBJ2-7; D is perhaps TRBD1 or TRBD2 (6 bases each). Germline V gives CDR1 DFQATT, CDR2 SNEGSKA (reference sequence). The CDR3 sequence is 15 residues long. Trimming removed 3 bases at V and 6 bases at J, with 21 bases between. The CDR3 reads CSARVTGARAGEQYF. In nucleotides, the CDR3 is TGCAGTGCTAGGGTAACGGGGGCCAGGGCTGGCGAGCAGTACTTC.

This clonotype has ten or more counts. The genes are TRBV20-1 and TRBJ2-4; tentative D call: TRBD1 (6 bases). Per germline, CDR1 DFQATT and CDR2 SNEGSKA (reference sequence). The CDR3 extends over 12 amino acids. V dropped 6 bases and J dropped 4 bases, with 10 bases sitting between them. The CDR3 DNA follows: TGCAGTGCAATGGACAGAAAAAACATTCAGTACTTC. As protein: CSAMDRKNIQYF.

This clonotype was counted at least ten times. The chain combines TRBV4-2 with TRBJ1-6; 8 bases are a match to TRBD1. The germline V gene encodes CDR1 LGHNA and CDR2 YNFKEQ. V trimming: 3 bases; J trimming: 7 bases; junction bases outside the gene matches: 8. CDR3 length: 16 residues. The CDR3 sequence: CASSQKQTGANSPLHF. DNA for the CDR3: TGTGCCAGCAGCCAGAAACAGACAGGGGCGAATTCACCCCTCCACTTT.

The chain combines TRBV7-3 with TRBJ2-2; 12 bases fit TRBD1. The ends lost 1 base at V and 6 bases at J; junction bases unmatched: 12. The CDR3 runs to 19 residues. The germline V gene encodes CDR1 SGHTA and CDR2 FQGTGA. The CDR3 nucleotides are TGTGCCAGCAGCTTAATGGGGACAGGGGGCGGCTTGCTGGCCGGGGAGCTGTTTTTT. Translating it yields CASSLMGTGGGLLAGELFF.

This clonotype was observed a few times. The chain has TRBV20-1 and TRBJ1-1; D is possibly TRBD1 (6 bases). The V end lost 6 bases, the J end lost 11 bases, and 22 bases lay between the germline ends. This CDR3 has 13 amino acids. The germline CDR1 and CDR2 sequences are DFQATT and SNEGSKA (reference sequence). CDR3 region: CSATLPVGGLAFF. The CDR3 DNA is TGCAGTGCCACCCTCCCCGTCGGGGGGCTCGCTTTCTTT.

This clonotype was detected only a few times. DNA of the CDR3: TGTGCCAGCAGTTACCTGGGACGGGCCCAGTACGAGCAGTACTTC. Translated, it gives CASSYLGRAQYEQYF. This chain connects TRBV6-5 to TRBJ2-7; D possibly uses TRBD1 or TRBD2 (5 bases each). Per the germline V gene, CDR1 is MNHEY and CDR2 is SVGAGI. V lost 2 bases, J lost 4 bases, and 15 bases lay in between. The CDR3 loop spans 15 amino acids.

The chain is built from TRBV5-1 and TRBJ2-2, with D possibly being TRBD1 (6 bases). This CDR3 is 16 amino acids long. Trimming pared 4 bases from V and 1 base from J, leaving 14 bases between. The germline gives CDR1 SGHRS, CDR2 YFSETQ. The CDR3 loop reads CASSAGTPMNTGELFF. CDR3 DNA sequence: TGCGCCAGCAGCGCTGGGACACCGATGAACACCGGGGAGCTGTTTTTT.

As for this clonotype: The conserved phenylalanine or tryptophan normally closing the CDR3 is absent here, so this likely arose from a read error. The V call is TRBV7-2, the J call TRBJ2-1; 8 bases are shared with TRBD1. This CDR3 is 14 amino acids long. J lost 6 bases, V lost 5 bases, and 6 bases had no gene match. Germline values: CDR1 SGHTA, CDR2 FQGNSA. The CDR3 spells CASSRDRLGNEQFV. CDR3 bases: TGTGCCAGCAGCCGGGACAGGTTGGGCAATGAGCAGTTCGTC.

The chain joins TRBV7-8 to TRBJ1-6; a possible D gene is TRBD1 (5 bases). Looked up from germline, CDR1 is SGHVS and CDR2 is FQNEAQ. Trimming pared 6 bases from V and 14 bases from J, leaving 14 bases between. The length of the CDR3 is 12 residues. The CDR3 reads CASRGLGEALHF. The DNA of the CDR3 is TGTGCCAGCAGGGGGCTCGGGGAGGCCCTCCACTTT.

This clonotype was counted a few times. The rearrangement joins TRBV5-1 to TRBJ1-1; perhaps TRBD1 as D (6 bases). The ends were cut back, 1 base at V and 2 bases at J, with 12 bases in the middle. The CDR3 spans 15 residues. Germline V gene sequence: CDR1 SGHRS, CDR2 YFSETQ. CDR3 protein: CASSLNAGANTEAFF. For the CDR3, the DNA is TGCGCCAGCAGCTTGAACGCAGGGGCTAACACTGAAGCTTTCTTT.

This clonotype was found many times. CDR3 DNA: TGCAGTGCCCAGGGGGTTTGGACTGAAGCTTTCTTT. Protein product: CSAQGVWTEAFF. The chain joins TRBV20-1 to TRBJ1-1, with TRBD1 matching over 7 bases. The germline CDR1 and CDR2 sequences are DFQATT and SNEGSKA (reference sequence). J gave up 5 bases and V 6 bases, and 6 bases lay outside the gene matches. The CDR3 runs 12 residues.

On this clonotype itself: A read error may account for a junction end that differs from germline. V usage is TRBV5-8 and J usage is TRBJ2-7, with no clear D. CDR3 size: 11 residues. Germline lookup yields CDR1 SGHTS and CDR2 YDEGEE. The CDR3 bases are TGTGCCAGGAGCTCTGGGTTTAAGCAGTACTTC. Translated: CARSSGFKQYF.

J is TRBJ2-1 and V is TRBV20-1; the match to TRBD2 covers 14 bases. The CDR3 runs to 16 residues. V was pared by 5 bases and J by 7 bases, with 10 bases of the junction left unmatched. Germline-derived CDR1 and CDR2 are DFQATT and SNEGSKA (reference sequence). DNA for the CDR3: TGCAGTGCTGACCTGACTAGCGGGAGGGCCCATAATGAGCAGTTCTTC. It yields the protein CSADLTSGRAHNEQFF.

The chain is built from TRBV6-2 or TRBV6-3 and TRBJ2-1; D unclear. This CDR3 is 16 amino acids long. Germline values: CDR1 MNHEY, CDR2 SVGEGT. The V end was cut by 0 bases, the J end by 7 bases, with 16 bases between. CDR3 amino acids: CASSYSAPKIGNEQFF. Here the CDR3 DNA reads TGTGCCAGCAGTTACTCAGCGCCCAAGATTGGGAATGAGCAGTTCTTC.

The chain uses TRBV27 and TRBJ1-1, with no clear D. This CDR3 is built from 15 residues. From germline, CDR1 is MNHEY and CDR2 SMNVEV (reference sequence). The V end lost 6 bases, the J end lost 0 bases, and 14 bases lay between the germline ends. In nucleotides, the CDR3 is TGTGCCAGCAGACCAGGACCTGCAATGAACACTGAAGCTTTCTTT. Protein sequence: CASRPGPAMNTEAFF.

The rearrangement joins TRBV5-4 to TRBJ2-1; 9 bases match TRBD1. CDR3 size: 15 residues. Germline loops: CDR1 SGHNT, CDR2 YYREEE (reference sequence). After removal of 0 bases from V and 6 bases from J, the junction contained 4 bases not matched to a gene. The CDR3 DNA follows: TGTGCCAGCAGCTTGGATGGGACAGGGATCAATGAGCAGTTCTTC. Its translation is CASSLDGTGINEQFF.

The chain carries TRBV7-2 and TRBJ1-3; 7 positions match TRBD1. The CDR3 totals 14 residues. V dropped 5 bases and J dropped 7; count of bases not matched to a gene: 8. The germline gives CDR1 SGHTA, CDR2 FQGNSA. The DNA of the CDR3 is TGTGCCAGCAGCATACGACAGGGAGCGAACACCATATATTTT. Translated: CASSIRQGANTIYF.

Written as DNA, the CDR3 is TGTGCCAGCAGCTTCCTGGGGTCCTCAGATACGCAGTATTTT. This encodes CASSFLGSSDTQYF. J is TRBJ2-3 and V is TRBV7-3; D call uncertain. Trimming shortened V by 3 bases and J by 4 bases, and 11 bases separated the two germline ends. The length of the CDR3 is 14 residues. Germline V gives CDR1 SGHTA, CDR2 FQGTGA. The whole variable domain, remainder taken from reference TRBV7-3 and TRBJ2-3, is GAGVSQTPSNKVTEKGKYVELRCDPISGHTALYWYRQSLGQGPEFLIYFQGTGAADDSGLPNDRFFAVRPEGSVSTLKIQRTERGDSAVYLCASSFLGSSDTQYFGPGTRLTVL.

The sample holds one count of this clonotype. The chain has TRBV27 and TRBJ2-3; 7 bases fit TRBD2. The CDR3 spans 13 residues. Germline assignment: CDR1 MNHEY and CDR2 SMNVEV (reference sequence). Trimming at V came to 4 bases and at J to 7 bases, leaving 5 bases not matched to a gene. CDR3 coding DNA: TGTGCCAGCAGTTGGCGGGGGAGGAATACGCAGTATTTT. As protein: CASSWRGRNTQYF.